The subject of this entry is one T cell receptor (beta chain). Its antigen remains unknown. Other DNA sequences in the sample encode the same CDR3. The germline V gene encodes CDR1 SGDLS and CDR2 YYNGEE. The CDR3 has 14 residues. The V and J ends lost 0 bases and 1 base respectively, with 8 bases between them. As processed by the authors: Filtering differed for immunoSEQ, which gave only junction sequences without quality scores. Clones were sequenced by immunoSEQ multiplex PCR, and TCRdb holds only the in-frame ones, with some missing. V and J calls plus clone size are reproduced from that table; the DNA served to infer D and trimming. The table records about 2.2 million clones, just under 95% of them present only once. This specimen comes from a study of shared clonotypes between healthy human individuals. Study at large: Per-donor plates numbered three CD4 naive, three CD4 memory, two CD8 naive and one CD8 memory.

The naive CD8 subset, CD45RO-negative cells positively selected for CCR7, excluded terminally differentiated effector memory CD45RA+ cells. Findings of the study overall: Generation of non-shared clonotypes was less probable than generation of clonotypes shared by all four donors. Having only a few donors restricted how much genetic and exposure-history diversity was captured.

Sequenced material: naive CD8+ T cells from PBMCs. The rearrangement joins TRBV9 to TRBJ2-7; D ambiguous. This TCR was recovered from a man aged 18 to 30 in good health. Some clones in this sample may be carry-over from other donors' samples. The CDR3 sequence: CASSVGGDSYEQYF. In DNA, the CDR3 is TGTGCCAGCAGCGTAGGTGGGGATTCCTACGAGCAGTACTTC.